The TCR beta chain under discussion was sequenced for a study of naive and memory T cell subsets. The beta constant-region primer was an equimolar mix of two oligonucleotides covering TRBC1 and TRBC2. Nested alpha and beta constant-region primers with the SP2 primer drove four PCR rounds on ligated cDNA. TCRdb passed the UMI-ligation and nested PCR reads through MiXCR, listing each CDR3 protein once. The data hold roughly 97,000 distinct CDR3 sequences, with roughly 15% observed a single time. There are a few counts of this clonotype. Its antigen is unknown. Study-wide findings and caveats: Especially in CD8 cells, naive repertoires contained a few larger clonotypes, possibly CD45RA-re-expressing memory cells.

The receptor's source is a human donor in good health. Sequencing was performed on naive CD8+ T cells from blood.

The CDR3 DNA reads TGTGCCAGCAGCTACAGGGGGGCCTATGGCTACACCTTC. Translated: CASSYRGAYGYTF. V and J are TRBV11-1 and TRBJ1-2; 8 bases map to TRBD1. The CDR3 sequence is 13 residues long. The trim removed 4 bases at V and 4 bases at J, leaving 2 bases unmatched. Germline CDR1 and CDR2: SGHAT and FQDESV (reference sequence).